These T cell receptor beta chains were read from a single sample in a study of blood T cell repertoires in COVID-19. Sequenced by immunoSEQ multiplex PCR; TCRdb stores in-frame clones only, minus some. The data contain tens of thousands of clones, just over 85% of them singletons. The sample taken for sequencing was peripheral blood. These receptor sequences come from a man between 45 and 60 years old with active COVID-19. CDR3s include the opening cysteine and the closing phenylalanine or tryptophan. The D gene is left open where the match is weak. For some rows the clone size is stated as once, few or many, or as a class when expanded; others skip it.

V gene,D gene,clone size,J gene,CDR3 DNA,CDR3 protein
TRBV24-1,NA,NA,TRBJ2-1,TGTGCCACCAGTGATTTGCAGGGATCCTACAATGAGCAGTTCTTC,CATSDLQGSYNEQFF
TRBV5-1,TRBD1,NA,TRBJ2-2,TGCGCCAGCAGCTTGGTTCAGGGGGCGCGTGGGGAGCTGTTTTTT,CASSLVQGARGELFF
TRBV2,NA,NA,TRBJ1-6,TGTGCCAGCAGTCCCCAGATTTCCTCTAATTCACCCCTCCACTTT,CASSPQISSNSPLHF
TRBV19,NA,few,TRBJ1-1,TGTGCCAGTAGTTGGCAGGGGAGGGCTGAAGCTTTCTTT,CASSWQGRAEAFF
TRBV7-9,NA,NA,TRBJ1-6,TGTGCCAGCAGCTCGGTAGGGAGGGGCCCTAGCGGGAATTCACCCCTCCACTTT,CASSSVGRGPSGNSPLHF
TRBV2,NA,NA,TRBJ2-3,TGTGCCAGCAGTGAATCCGGCACAGATACGCAGTATTTT,CASSESGTDTQYF
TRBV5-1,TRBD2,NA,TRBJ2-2,TGCGCCAGCAGCTTCGGGGGGACCGGGGAGCTGTTTTTT,CASSFGGTGELFF
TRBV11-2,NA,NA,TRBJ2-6,TGTGCCAGCAGCTTAATTCCGGGCTCTGGGGCCAACGTCCTGACTTTC,CASSLIPGSGANVLTF
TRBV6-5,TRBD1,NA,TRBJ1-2,TGTGCCAGCAGGGACAGGGAAACCTATGGCTACACCTTC,CASRDRETYGYTF
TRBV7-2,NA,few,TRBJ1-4,TGTGCCAGCAGCTTACATCGGGACGGGGGGGAAAAACTGTTTTTT,CASSLHRDGGEKLFF
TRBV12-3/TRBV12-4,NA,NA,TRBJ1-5,TGTGCCAGCAGTTTGCGGGGGTCAGGGCCCCAGCATTTT,CASSLRGSGPQHF
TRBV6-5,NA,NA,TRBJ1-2,TGTGCCAGCAGTTACGGGGGAGGGTATGGCTACACCTTC,CASSYGGGYGYTF
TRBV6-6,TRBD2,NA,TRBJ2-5,TGTGCCAGCAGTCCTAGCGGGGGGGGATCCAAAGAGACCCAGTACTTC,CASSPSGGGSKETQYF
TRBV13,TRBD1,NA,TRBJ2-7,TGTGCCAGCAGCGTGCCGCCGGGACAGGGGAATTACGAGCAGTACTTC,CASSVPPGQGNYEQYF
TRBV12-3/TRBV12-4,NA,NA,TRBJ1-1,TGTGCCACGTCGCGGGTCGCAAGAACTGAAGCTTTCTTT,CATSRVARTEAFF
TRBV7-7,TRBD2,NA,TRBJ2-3,TGTGCCAGCAGCGTTAGCGGGAGCCCTCCGACAGATACGCAGTATTTT,CASSVSGSPPTDTQYF
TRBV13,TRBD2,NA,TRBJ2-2,TGTGCCAGCAGCTTAGCCACTTTAGCGGGGATGAACACCGGGGAGCTGTTTTTT,CASSLATLAGMNTGELFF
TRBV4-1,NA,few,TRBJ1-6,TGCGCCAGCAGCCAAGATCGCAGTAATTCACCCCTCCACTTT,CASSQDRSNSPLHF
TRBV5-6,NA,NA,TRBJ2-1,TGTGCCAGCAGCTTGCACATTGGGGACTCCACCTATTCGGATGAGCAGTTCTTC,CASSLHIGDSTYSDEQFF
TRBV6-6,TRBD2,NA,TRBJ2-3,TGTGCCAGCTGGTTTAGCGGGGGAGGGACAGATACGCAGTATTTT,CASWFSGGGTDTQYF
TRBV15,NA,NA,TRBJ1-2,TGTGCCACCAGCGCCGGGGGGACTGGACAGTCCCGGTTATTC,CATSAGGTGQSRLF
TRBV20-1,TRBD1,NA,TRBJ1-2,TGCAGTGCTAGTCTGGAGGGGGCTGGGTATGGCTACACCTTC,CSASLEGAGYGYTF
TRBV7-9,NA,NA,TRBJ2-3,TGTGCCAGCAGCTTAAGCGGGAGCACAGATACGCAGTATTTT,CASSLSGSTDTQYF
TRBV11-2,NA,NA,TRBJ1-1,TGTGCCAGCACCCCATATACAGCCACTGAAGCTTTCTTT,CASTPYTATEAFF
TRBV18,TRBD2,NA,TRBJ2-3,TGTGCCAGCTCACTAAGCGGGAGACTCGTTGTGGGAGATACGCAGTATTTT,CASSLSGRLVVGDTQYF
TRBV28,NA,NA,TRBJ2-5,TGTGCCAGCAGTTCACTATTCCTCGGGACAATGCAAGAGACCCAGTACTTC,CASSSLFLGTMQETQYF
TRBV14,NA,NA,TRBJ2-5,TGTGCCAGCAGCCAAGCTACTAGTCACAGCCGAATGCAAGAGACCCAGTACTTC,CASSQATSHSRMQETQYF
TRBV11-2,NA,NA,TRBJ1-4,TGTGCCAGCAGCTTAGGAGGTTGGGAAAAACTGTTTTTT,CASSLGGWEKLFF
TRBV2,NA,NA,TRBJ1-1,TGTGCCAGCACCACGATGGACAGGAACACTGAAGCTTTCTTT,CASTTMDRNTEAFF
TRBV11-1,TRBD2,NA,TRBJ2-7,TGTGCCAGCACCCTCAGCGGGGGAAATCCCTACGAGCAGTACTTC,CASTLSGGNPYEQYF
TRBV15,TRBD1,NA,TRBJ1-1,TGTGCCACCAGTCCCGGGACAGGAGGCAGAACTGAAGCTTTCTTT,CATSPGTGGRTEAFF
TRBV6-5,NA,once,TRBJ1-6,TGTGCCAGCAGTTATTATAGGGGGAATTCACCCCTCCACTTT,CASSYYRGNSPLHF
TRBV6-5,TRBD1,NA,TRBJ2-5,TGTGCCAGCAGTTACTCAATTAGGACAGGGGCGGAGACCCAGTACTTC,CASSYSIRTGAETQYF
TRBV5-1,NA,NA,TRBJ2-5,TGCGCCAGCAGCAGGACCACCGACAGAGTGCTCCAAGAGACCCAGTACTTC,CASSRTTDRVLQETQYF